Below are 20 T cell receptor beta chains sequenced from a single sample in a study of CD8 T cells in ankylosing spondylitis. Findings and limits, study-wide: Blood from ankylosing spondylitis patients appeared to carry a characteristic eight-variant TCR beta motif.

TCRdb called the 5' RACE reads again in MiXCR, with one record for every CDR3 protein. The table lists some 330,000 distinct CDR3 sequences, 8% of them singletons. Their recognized antigens are unknown. The sequenced sample was blood, either unsorted or a sorted T cell fraction (not recorded which). Every receptor here comes from a male donor with ankylosing spondylitis.

This clonotype was counted ten times or more. The J gene is TRBJ2-7, the V gene TRBV9, with D hard to call. The CDR3 has 13 amino acids. Trimming removed 0 bases at V and 6 bases at J, with 10 bases between. In germline, CDR1 is SGDLS, CDR2 YYNGEE. The CDR3 DNA reads as TGTGCCAGCAGCGTAGCTATGGACCGCGAGCAGTACTTC. Encoded protein: CASSVAMDREQYF. The full variable domain, in which reference TRBV9 and TRBJ2-7 provide the parts outside the CDR3, is DSGVTQTPKHLITATGQRVTLRCSPRSGDLSVYWYQQSLDQGLQFLIQYYNGEERAKGNILERFSAQQFPDLHSELNLSSLELGDSALYFCASSVAMDREQYFGPGTRLTVT.

This chain connects TRBV29-1 to TRBJ2-1; maybe TRBD2 (5 bases). Trimming cost V 1 base and J 3 bases, with 13 bases left between them. There are 15 residues in the CDR3. CDR1 SQVTM and CDR2 ANQGSEA come from the germline V gene. CDR3 sequence: CSVEVSRTYYNEQFF. The CDR3 bases are TGCAGCGTTGAAGTCAGTAGGACTTACTACAATGAGCAGTTCTTC.

This clonotype appeared many times. CDR3 residues: CASSPPGRFIYEQYF. The CDR3 nucleotides are TGTGCCAGCAGTCCCCCGGGCAGATTTATCTACGAGCAGTACTTC. V and J are TRBV28 and TRBJ2-7, with D uncertain. V was shortened by 5 bases and J by 3 bases, with 17 bases between the two germline ends. The germline gives CDR1 MDHEN, CDR2 SYDVKM. The CDR3 consists of 15 residues. Looking up the rest from reference TRBV28 and TRBJ2-7 gives the full variable domain: DVKVTQSSRYLVKRTGEKVFLECVQDMDHENMFWYRQDPGLGLRLIYFSYDVKMKEKGDIPEGYSVSREKKERFSLILESASTNQTSMYLCASSPPGRFIYEQYFGPGTRLTVT.

The chain couples TRBV10-3 to TRBJ1-1; D ambiguous. The CDR3 extends over 13 amino acids. The V end lost 0 bases, the J end lost 5 bases, and 7 bases lay between the germline ends. CDR1 ENHRY and CDR2 SYGVKD come from the germline V gene. The CDR3 region has the DNA TGTGCCATCAGTGAGTCGCCGGGAACTGAAGCTTTCTTT. It specifies CAISESPGTEAFF.

The V gene is TRBV29-1, the J gene TRBJ2-7; D is undetermined. Trimming cost V 2 bases and J 0 bases, with 11 bases left between them. Germline CDR1 SQVTM, CDR2 ANQGSEA. This CDR3 is 14 amino acids long. The CDR3 nucleotides read TGCAGCGTTGAAATTCCGGGCAGCTCCTACGAGCAGTACTTC. Translated, it gives CSVEIPGSSYEQYF.

This chain links TRBV2 with TRBJ2-7, with D perhaps matching TRBD1 or TRBD2 (5 bases each). Trimming cost V 4 bases and J 6 bases, with 10 bases left between them. CDR3 size: 12 residues. CDR1 and CDR2 (germline): SNHLY, FYNNEI. CDR3 nucleotides: TGTGCCAGCAGTGTGAGGGGTCCCGAGCAGTACTTC. Amino acids: CASSVRGPEQYF.

The rearrangement joins TRBV20-1 to TRBJ2-1, with TRBD2 identical over 7 bases. CDR3 size: 13 residues. Germline CDR1 is DFQATT and CDR2 is SNEGSKA (reference sequence). Germline trimming cut 6 bases from V and 3 bases from J; bases unmatched to any gene: 5. The chain's CDR3 is CSAERTSYNEQFF. The DNA for the CDR3 is TGCAGTGCCGAGAGGACTAGCTACAATGAGCAGTTCTTC.

This clonotype has more than one count but fewer than ten. This rearrangement joins TRBV7-9 to TRBJ2-7; 8 bases map to TRBD2. Germline trimming cut 2 bases from V and 6 bases from J; bases unmatched to any gene: 6. There are 14 residues in the CDR3. From germline, CDR1 is SEHNR and CDR2 FQNEAQ (reference sequence). The CDR3 region is CASSLNPGGGEQYF. CDR3 nucleotide sequence: TGTGCCAGCAGCTTAAACCCCGGGGGGGGCGAGCAGTACTTC.

This clonotype was observed a handful of times. The chain recombines TRBV7-2 with TRBJ2-7; 9 bases match TRBD2. CDR1 and CDR2 from the germline V gene are SGHTA and FQGNSA. V gave up 1 base and J gave up 4 bases; unmatched junction bases: 5. This CDR3 has 15 residues. The CDR3 sequence is CASSLDSGGRYEQYF. The CDR3 nucleotides are TGTGCCAGCAGCTTAGATAGCGGGGGACGGTACGAGCAGTACTTC.

The table lists this clonotype with many counts. The chain is built from TRBV7-8 and TRBJ2-1; D possibly uses TRBD1 or TRBD2 (6 bases each). Deletions cut 7 bases from V and 6 bases from J, with 19 bases between. The CDR3 loop spans 15 amino acids. Germline V gene lookup returns CDR1 SGHVS and CDR2 FQNEAQ. CDR3 DNA sequence: TGTGCCAGCAACGCTTGGGGGCGGGATGGCAATGAGCAGTTCTTC. This gives the protein CASNAWGRDGNEQFF.

The V gene is TRBV5-1, the J gene TRBJ2-5; 7 bases fit TRBD2. CDR3 length: 16 amino acids. Germline CDR1 and CDR2: SGHRS and YFSETQ. With V trimmed by 2 bases and J by 1 base, 8 bases remained unmatched. The chain's CDR3 is CASSFRLAEVQETQYF. DNA of the CDR3: TGCGCCAGCAGCTTTAGGCTAGCGGAGGTCCAAGAGACCCAGTACTTC.

The CDR3 loop reads CASSLGRGQYTGELFF. The CDR3 bases are TGTGCCAGCAGCTTGGGCAGGGGGCAGTACACCGGGGAGCTGTTTTTT. The rearrangement uses TRBV7-9 and TRBJ2-2, with 8 bases lining up with TRBD1. This CDR3 has 16 residues. V shed 3 bases, J shed 3 bases, and the junction held 6 bases outside the gene matches. CDR1 SEHNR and CDR2 FQNEAQ come from the germline V gene (reference sequence).

This clonotype was seen a few times. The V gene is TRBV12-3 or TRBV12-4, the J gene TRBJ2-1, with 13 bases matching TRBD2. This CDR3 contains 16 residues. V trimming: 7 bases; J trimming: 4 bases; junction bases outside the gene matches: 7. The CDR3 reads CASTPEGLAGYNEQFF. In DNA, the CDR3 is TGTGCCAGCACTCCCGAGGGACTAGCGGGATACAATGAGCAGTTCTTC.

This clonotype has only a few counts. This chain uses TRBV6-2 or TRBV6-3 with TRBJ1-3; weak D call: TRBD1 (5 bases). CDR3 length equals 17 residues. Trimming removed 8 bases from V and 0 bases from J, with 20 bases in between. The germline CDR1 and CDR2 sequences are MNHEY and SVGEGT. The CDR3 bases are TGTGCCAGCTGTCATCCCGGGGCCTATTCCTCTGGAAACACCATATATTTT. Protein product: CASCHPGAYSSGNTIYF.

The chain joins TRBV19 to TRBJ2-2; TRBD2 is a possible D gene (5 bases). This CDR3 has 13 residues. The germline CDR1 and CDR2 sequences are LNHDA and SQIVND (reference sequence). V was pared by 7 bases and J by 7 bases, with 13 bases between. CDR3 sequence reads: CASTPDGLGELFF. CDR3 nucleotides: TGTGCCAGTACCCCGGACGGACTCGGGGAGCTGTTTTTT.

This clonotype was seen at least ten times. The gene calls are TRBV12-3 or TRBV12-4 and TRBJ2-7, with TRBD2 matching 10 bases. V lost 6 bases and J lost 4; bases outside the gene matches: 18. The CDR3 is made up of 18 amino acids. For the CDR3, the DNA is TGTGCCAGCAGAACCACCGGGGCTAGCGGGAGTAGGTTTTACGAGCAGTACTTC. Its protein product is CASRTTGASGSRFYEQYF.

J is TRBJ2-1 and V is TRBV4-1, with D possibly matching TRBD2 (5 bases). V lost 1 base, J lost 2 bases, and 9 bases lay in between. Germline loops: CDR1 MGHRA, CDR2 YSYEKL. This CDR3 has 15 amino acids. The CDR3, as DNA: TGCGCCAGCAGCCAAGGGGCTAGCCCCTACAATGAGCAGTTCTTC. This translates into CASSQGASPYNEQFF.

The V and J genes are TRBV5-1 and TRBJ2-1; D gene ambiguous. Germline V lookup: CDR1 SGHRS, CDR2 YFSETQ. The CDR3 covers 13 residues. The V gene lost 3 bases and the J gene lost 5 bases, with 9 bases spanning the gap. The CDR3 coding sequence is TGCGCCAGCAGCTCGTACAGAGACAATGAGCAGTTCTTC. Protein product: CASSSYRDNEQFF.

The genes are TRBV7-9 and TRBJ2-5, with D possibly being TRBD2 (6 bases). The germline V gene encodes CDR1 SEHNR and CDR2 FQNEAQ (reference sequence). CDR3 length: 16 amino acids. Deletions cut 3 bases from V and 1 base from J, with 15 bases between. CDR3 amino acids: CASSLGRLSGQETQYF. The DNA for the CDR3 is TGTGCCAGCAGCTTGGGGCGGCTTAGCGGCCAAGAGACCCAGTACTTC.

This chain connects TRBV6-2 or TRBV6-3 to TRBJ2-1, with D perhaps matching TRBD2 (5 bases). V lost 7 bases to trimming and J lost 8 bases, with 9 bases between them. CDR1 MNHEY and CDR2 SVGEGT come from the germline V gene. The CDR3 covers 11 residues. In nucleotides, the CDR3 is TGTGCCAGCATGGAGGCGTATGAGCAGTTCTTC. Translating gives CASMEAYEQFF.